The clone carrying this T cell receptor (beta chain) has just a few counts. The data belong to a study of blood T cell repertoires in COVID-19. About the research overall: Specimens from acute and convalescent COVID-19 originated in the United States, Italy and Spain. The cDNA or gDNA used as material had been derived from T cells, B-cell-depleted T cells, or PBMCs.

Libraries were prepared by immunoSEQ multiplex PCR; TCRdb keeps only in-frame clonotypes and omits some of them. Among 300,000 to 400,000 clones, about 88% were seen once, and the ten largest hold roughly 3.1%. Trimming left V 0 bases short and J 0 bases short, with 3 bases between. Per the germline V gene, CDR1 is GTSNPN and CDR2 is SVGIG (reference sequence). This CDR3 region has 13 residues. The clonotype was recovered from a human donor in a cohort sampled during active COVID-19. The specimen sequenced was peripheral blood. This chain joins TRBV30 and TRBJ1-3; D gene unclear. CDR3 sequence: CAWSVNSGNTIYF. As DNA, the CDR3 is TGTGCCTGGAGTGTCAACTCTGGAAACACCATATATTTT.